A single sample is the source of the 24 T cell receptor beta chains below, sequenced in a study of a mutant IDH1 vaccine in newly diagnosed glioma. Regarding time point: week 35, safety follow-up. Alongside topical imiquimod, each dose of vaccine comprised 300 ug of mutant IDH1 20-mer peptide. Antigen specificity for these receptors is unknown. The protocol was immunoSEQ multiplex PCR, while the TCRdb copy is restricted to in-frame clones and leaves out a portion. The sample contains around 40,000 clones, approximately 92% of which appear only once. The starting material was PBMCs, obtained from a glioma patient whose treatment included an IDH1 peptide vaccine. The receptors here all came from a middle-aged man with glioma.

This chain joins TRBV2 and TRBJ2-1; D is unclear. With 6 bases removed from V and 6 bases from J, the gap between germline ends came to 3 bases. CDR1 is SNHLY, CDR2 FYNNEI, per germline. The CDR3 spans 10 residues. As DNA, the CDR3 is TGTGCCAGCAGGGGCAATGAGCAGTTCTTC. Its protein product is CASRGNEQFF. Full variable domain (remainder filled in from reference TRBV2 and TRBJ2-1): EPEVTQTPSHQVTQMGQEVILRCVPISNHLYFYWYRQILGQKVEFLVSFYNNEISEKSEIFDDQFSVERPDGSNFTLKIRSTKLEDSAMYFCASRGNEQFFGPGTRLTVL.

The chain joins TRBV7-2 to TRBJ1-2; D may be TRBD1 (5 bases). The length of the CDR3 is 15 residues. The V end was cut by 1 base, the J end by 2 bases, with 11 bases between. Germline CDR1 is SGHTA and CDR2 is FQGNSA. Here the CDR3 DNA reads TGTGCCAGCAGCTTAGATGGGGGAAGAAACTATGGCTACACCTTC. Translation: CASSLDGGRNYGYTF.

The chain recombines TRBV6-6 with TRBJ2-1; 9 bases are a match to TRBD1. CDR3 size: 14 residues. Germline trimming cut 6 bases from V and 6 bases from J; bases unmatched to any gene: 6. Germline V lookup: CDR1 MNHNY, CDR2 SVGAGI (reference sequence). CDR3 loop: CASSPGQGTNEQFF. DNA of the CDR3: TGTGCCAGCAGCCCGGGACAGGGCACCAATGAGCAGTTCTTC.

This chain joins TRBV29-1 and TRBJ1-3, with D maybe TRBD1 (5 bases). The CDR3 has 13 amino acids. Per the germline V gene, CDR1 is SQVTM and CDR2 is ANQGSEA. V was trimmed by 1 base and J by 3 bases, leaving 7 bases between them. Here the CDR3 reads CSVEGDGGNTIYF. The CDR3 nucleotides read TGCAGCGTTGAAGGGGACGGTGGAAACACCATATATTTT.

The chain couples TRBV27 to TRBJ2-5; D remains unclear. The CDR3 consists of 13 residues. CDR1 is MNHEY and CDR2 is SMNVEV in the germline V gene (reference sequence). V lost 6 bases and J lost 2, with 10 bases in between. CDR3 sequence reads: CASSALWQETQYF. The CDR3 DNA follows: TGTGCCAGCAGCGCCCTCTGGCAAGAGACCCAGTACTTC.

This chain connects TRBV5-4 to TRBJ2-1; the D call may be TRBD1 or TRBD2 (5 bases each). The V gene lost 4 bases and the J gene lost 7 bases, with 24 bases spanning the gap. The germline V gene has CDR1 SGHNT and CDR2 YYREEE (reference sequence). CDR3 length: 17 amino acids. CDR3 nucleotide sequence: TGTGCCAGCAGCCAGGGACCAAATAGAGAGATGGGGAATGAGCAGTTCTTC. Encoded protein: CASSQGPNREMGNEQFF. Together with reference TRBV5-4 and TRBJ2-1, the CDR3 gives the full variable domain: ETGVTQSPTHLIKTRGQQVTLRCSSQSGHNTVSWYQQALGQGPQFIFQYYREEENGRGNFPPRFSGLQFPNYSSELNVNALELDDSALYLCASSQGPNREMGNEQFFGPGTRLTVL.

The CDR3 sequence is CASSFFAGSGNTIYF. CDR3 bases: TGTGCCAGCAGCTTTTTTGCGGGCTCTGGAAACACCATATATTTT. The chain joins TRBV5-8 to TRBJ1-3, with D uncertain. The CDR3 loop spans 15 amino acids. Trimming cost V 2 bases and J 0 bases, with 9 bases left between them. Germline CDR1 is SGHTS and CDR2 is YDEGEE.

J is TRBJ2-3 and V is TRBV4-3; either TRBD1 or TRBD2 may supply D (5 bases each). Trimming pared 0 bases from V and 4 bases from J, leaving 11 bases between. The CDR3 is 15 amino acids. Germline V gene data show CDR1 as LGHNA and CDR2 as YSLEER. This CDR3 reads CASSQEIRGADTQYF. CDR3 DNA sequence: TGCGCCAGCAGCCAAGAAATCCGGGGCGCAGATACGCAGTATTTT.

The chain uses TRBV28 and TRBJ2-1; a weak D match, TRBD1 (5 bases). CDR3 length equals 16 residues. Per the germline V gene, CDR1 is MDHEN and CDR2 is SYDVKM. V was clipped by 6 bases and J by 0 bases, with 15 bases between them. The CDR3 region is CASRDSSGGSYNEQFF. The CDR3 DNA is TGTGCCAGCAGAGACAGCTCAGGCGGCTCCTACAATGAGCAGTTCTTC. Full variable domain (outside the CDR3, taken from reference TRBV28 and TRBJ2-1): DVKVTQSSRYLVKRTGEKVFLECVQDMDHENMFWYRQDPGLGLRLIYFSYDVKMKEKGDIPEGYSVSREKKERFSLILESASTNQTSMYLCASRDSSGGSYNEQFFGPGTRLTVL.

Written as DNA, the CDR3 is TGTGCCAGCAGCTTGGGTCCCAGGCCAAACACTGAAGCTTTCTTT. As protein: CASSLGPRPNTEAFF. The V gene is TRBV5-6, the J gene TRBJ1-1, with unresolved D. V lost 0 bases and J lost 2, with 11 bases in between. CDR3 length: 15 amino acids. Looked up from germline, CDR1 is SGHDT and CDR2 is YYEEEE.

This chain links TRBV5-1 with TRBJ1-1; D ambiguous. With 4 bases removed from V and 0 bases from J, the gap between germline ends came to 13 bases. CDR1 and CDR2 from the germline V gene are SGHRS and YFSETQ. There are 15 residues in the CDR3. CDR3 amino acids: CASSPVQTLNTEAFF. Written as DNA, the CDR3 is TGCGCCAGCAGCCCAGTTCAGACACTGAACACTGAAGCTTTCTTT.

This clone occurred once. This chain connects TRBV7-6 to TRBJ2-1; D might be TRBD2 (5 bases). The V gene's germline CDR1 is SGHVS and CDR2 FNYEAQ. This CDR3 has 16 amino acids. The V end lost 5 bases, the J end lost 2 bases, and 16 bases lay between the germline ends. The chain's CDR3 is CASSPVRGGTYNEQFF. In nucleotides, the CDR3 is TGTGCCAGCAGCCCGGTCCGGGGTGGGACCTACAATGAGCAGTTCTTC.

This rearrangement joins TRBV10-3 to TRBJ2-6; D might be TRBD1 (5 bases). Trimming pared 7 bases from V and 4 bases from J, leaving 14 bases between. The CDR3 totals 15 residues. Per germline, CDR1 ENHRY and CDR2 SYGVKD. DNA of the CDR3: TGTGCCATCATGCCAGGGTTGCTAGGGGCCAACGTCCTGACTTTC. This sequence encodes CAIMPGLLGANVLTF.

The rearrangement links TRBV14 to TRBJ2-5; D is unclear. V was cut by 1 base and J by 1 base, with 10 bases left in between. Germline CDR1 and CDR2: SGHDN and FVKESK. The CDR3 runs to 15 residues. The CDR3, as DNA: TGTGCCAGCAGCCAAGTAGCTAGATTCCAAGAGACCCAGTACTTC. Translated, it gives CASSQVARFQETQYF.

V and J are TRBV19 and TRBJ1-1, with D perhaps TRBD1 (6 bases). V lost 6 bases and J 6 bases, leaving 26 bases between the germline ends. The CDR3 consists of 17 residues. Per germline, CDR1 LNHDA and CDR2 SQIVND (reference sequence). The CDR3 spells CASRVTTMGARFAEAFF. CDR3 DNA: TGTGCCAGTAGGGTGACCACTATGGGGGCGAGGTTCGCTGAAGCTTTCTTT.

The J gene is TRBJ1-1, the V gene TRBV10-3; D unresolved. This CDR3 spans 13 amino acids. V shed 3 bases and J shed 9 bases, with 14 bases lying between them. From germline, CDR1 is ENHRY and CDR2 SYGVKD. CDR3 nucleotide sequence: TGTGCCATCAGTGATATGGCAGTTCTACAAGCTTTCTTT. Amino acid sequence: CAISDMAVLQAFF.

The CDR3 loop is CASSFQPGSKPYEQYV. As DNA, the CDR3 is TGTGCCAGCAGCTTTCAGCCCGGGAGCAAACCCTACGAGCAGTACGTC. The chain recombines TRBV5-6 with TRBJ2-7; a possible D gene is TRBD2 (6 bases). Trimming left V 2 bases short and J 2 bases short, with 17 bases between. CDR3 length: 16 residues. Germline V gene lookup returns CDR1 SGHDT and CDR2 YYEEEE.

In DNA, the CDR3 is TGTGCCAGCAGTCCTCGGACGTTTCACACCGGGGAGCTGTTTTTT. This codes for CASSPRTFHTGELFF. V and J are TRBV25-1 and TRBJ2-2, with unresolved D. CDR1 and CDR2 (germline): MGHDK, SYGVNS. Trimming took off 5 bases at V and 3 bases at J, with 13 bases between the two ends. The CDR3 is 15 residues long.

V gene TRBV2 combines with J gene TRBJ2-3, with TRBD2 matching over 12 bases. The V gene end was trimmed by 6 bases and the J gene end by 7 bases; junction bases not matched to a gene: 5. The CDR3 extends over 14 amino acids. Germline values: CDR1 SNHLY, CDR2 FYNNEI. The CDR3 nucleotides are TGTGCCAGCAGGAGGGGACTAGCGGGTAATACGCAGTATTTT. It translates to CASRRGLAGNTQYF.

The V and J genes are TRBV28 and TRBJ1-2; D is possibly TRBD1 (6 bases). The CDR3 covers 15 residues. From germline, CDR1 is MDHEN and CDR2 SYDVKM. The V end lost 8 bases, the J end lost 3 bases, and 19 bases lay between the germline ends. CDR3: CASVQPGQDYYGYTF. The DNA for the CDR3 is TGTGCCAGCGTCCAACCGGGACAAGACTACTATGGCTACACCTTC.

The genes are TRBV6-5 and TRBJ1-6; TRBD1 matches at 8 bases. V lost 1 base, J lost 9 bases, and 5 bases stayed unmatched. Germline CDR1 reads MNHEY; CDR2 reads SVGAGI. The CDR3 contains 15 residues. CDR3 loop: CASSYFTGGGSPLHF. The CDR3 DNA sequence: TGTGCCAGCAGTTACTTTACAGGGGGAGGTTCACCCCTCCACTTT.

The chain joins TRBV7-2 to TRBJ2-1; D is possibly TRBD2 (6 bases). Germline CDR1 reads SGHTA; CDR2 reads FQGNSA. Deletions cut 1 base from V and 9 bases from J, with 13 bases between. CDR3 length: 14 amino acids. This CDR3 reads CASSLDFMRGEQFF. CDR3 coding DNA: TGTGCCAGCAGCTTAGATTTCATGCGGGGTGAGCAGTTCTTC.

The V and J genes are TRBV5-1 and TRBJ2-3; D gene ambiguous. The CDR3 has 15 amino acids. CDR1 is SGHRS, CDR2 YFSETQ, per germline. Trimming shortened V by 5 bases and J by 1 base, and 14 bases separated the two germline ends. This chain's CDR3 is CASSLGRQGTDTQYF. As DNA, the CDR3 is TGCGCCAGCAGTCTTGGTCGGCAGGGCACAGATACGCAGTATTTT.

As concerns this clone: One end of the junction does not line up with germline, which may come from a read error. The chain carries TRBV4-1 and TRBJ1-1, with a possible D match to TRBD1 (6 bases). Germline V gene sequence: CDR1 MGHRA, CDR2 YSYEKL. The CDR3 is 14 amino acids. The CDR3 bases are TGCGCCAGCAGCCCGAGGGGGGGGCGATACACATGGGACTTT. Its protein product is CASSPRGGRYTWDF.